This TCR beta chain was retrieved from a study of blood T cell repertoires in COVID-19 (dated by TCRdb to about 2020). Regarding the complete study: Samples from collaborators originated in the United States, Italy and Spain and spanned both the acute and convalescent phases of COVID-19. The prospective study material was composed of cDNA or gDNA derived from T cells, B-cell-depleted T cells, or PBMCs. Sample metadata almost always included a de-identified subject ID, COVID-19 status, age in years and sex. A freely available public database, intended as a resource for researchers studying the immune response to SARS-CoV-2, is where the repertoires were released. Samples came from the ongoing ImmuneRACE study (first 160 participants) plus 1,254 subjects from 6 global collaborators. Deeply sampled blood TCRbeta repertoires from subjects exposed to, actively infected with, or recovered from COVID-19 were included in the dataset. HLA class I and class II types, where available, came from metadata supplied by the sample provider rather than from assay-based typing. General findings and caveats noted by the study authors: Clinical and demographic metadata were provided uncurated, with the amount varying by source and participant.

TCRbeta CDR3 regions were amplified from genomic DNA using the immunoSEQ Assay, a bias-controlled multiplex PCR. The paper's processing steps were these. Within the assay, amplification of reference gene primers was used to estimate how many nucleated cells each sample contained. To quantify the absolute abundance of each unique TCRbeta CDR3 rearrangement, sequence reads were collapsed and filtered. For each sample, productive Simpson clonality was calculated as the square root of Simpson's diversity index over productive rearrangements. TCRdb took this table from immuneACCESS and kept in-frame rearrangements with V and J called. Such tables lack part of the clones; where checked against another copy, unresolved V genes explain under half of the gap, and the rest is unexplained. V, J and clone size were drawn from that table, and D and trimming were deduced from the DNA. The sample has approximately 300,000 clones on record, 70% to 90% of them singletons. Together, the top ten hold less than 11% of the sample.

Points on this clone: Its antigen remains undetermined. One base away there is no much larger clone; base qualities are not given.

Based on the germline V gene (reference sequence), the CDR1 and CDR2 sequences are SEHNR and FQNEAQ. Trimming accounts for 4 bases at V and 2 bases at J, while the number of junction bases matched to no gene is 5. The CDR3 spans 15 residues, from the cysteine through the phenylalanine. Of all the DNA, just the CDR3 is kept, 45 bases in frame from base 1. Participants in the prospective study were aged roughly 18 to 89 years, lived in 20 to 25 United States geographic areas, and enrolled through a virtual design. To assign participants to cohorts, the prospective study relied on clinical history that participants themselves reported in a screening survey and a study questionnaire. Recovered participants in ImmuneRACE Cohort 3 were defined as having two consecutive negative NP/OP PCR tests, clearance from a healthcare professional, or resolution of symptoms. Each participant in the prospective study had whole blood, serum and a nasopharyngeal or oropharyngeal swab collected by mobile phlebotomists. Over a roughly two-month period, participants in the prospective study had the option of providing additional blood draws and questionnaires. Prospective study blood samples were shipped either frozen or at room temperature before DNA extraction.

The sequence was obtained from a young woman who had recovered from COVID-19. The sequenced sample was PBMCs or T cells enriched from blood (not recorded which). The sequence joins TRBV7-9 to TRBJ1-5, with 7 middle bases fitting TRBD1. The encoded CDR3 is CASSSSGTGNQPQHF. The sequenced DNA: TGTGCCAGCAGCTCTAGTGGGACAGGCAATCAGCCCCAGCATTTT.